This TCR beta chain was found in a study of CD8+ T cells in alopecia areata. RNA extraction was followed by reverse transcription into cDNA, which acted as the sequencing template. Data came from immunoSEQ multiplex PCR; TCRdb stores just in-frame clones and leaves some out. The table shows some 210,000 clones, with around 65% occurring only once. This sample's treatment: oral pan-JAK inhibitor, 5-10 mg twice daily. CDR1 is SQVTM and CDR2 is ANQGSEA in the germline V gene. The CDR3 runs 9 residues. The germline V and J ends were trimmed by 3 bases and 9 bases, with 5 bases remaining between them. The chain links TRBV29-1 to TRBJ1-1; TRBD1 might be the D (5 bases). The sequences come from CD4+ T cells sorted from blood, collected at week 44, from a patient treated with tofacitinib. This receptor was identified in a human donor with alopecia areata. The CDR3 region is CSVEGQAFF. The CDR3 DNA follows: TGCAGCGTTGAGGGACAAGCTTTCTTT.